Included here is one T cell receptor (beta chain) sequence, with context. The data were taken from a study of control samples from healthy donors and cancer patients. This table comes from immunoSEQ multiplex PCR, and its TCRdb copy is limited to in-frame clones, with some not included. The data show fewer than 200,000 clones, less than 95% seen once. Germline CDR1 and CDR2: MNHEY and SMNVEV (reference sequence). The trim removed 2 bases at V and 2 bases at J, leaving 5 bases unmatched. The CDR3 has 16 amino acids. The receptor was derived from a man aged 55 to 70 with colorectal cancer. Sequenced material: PBMCs. The chain uses TRBV27 and TRBJ2-3, with TRBD2 matching 9 bases. CDR3 sequence reads: CASSLRAGGYTDTQYF. The CDR3 DNA reads TGTGCCAGCAGTTTACGAGCGGGGGGTTACACAGATACGCAGTATTTT.